This TCR beta chain is from a study of immune evolution from preneoplasia to lung adenocarcinoma. Study details: HLA loss of heterozygosity: 7% AIS, about 15% MIA, about 35% ADC, none AAH.

Study-wide results and caveats: Top clone share appeared to fall from AAH through AIS, MIA, adenocarcinoma. Compared with EGFR-mutant or double wild-type lesions, KRAS-mutant nodules were more clonal.

A note on this clone: Its antigen is unidentified.

Between the mid-2010s and the late 2010s, patients underwent resection in Japan or China. Libraries were prepared by immunoSEQ multiplex PCR; TCRdb keeps only in-frame clonotypes and omits some of them. The sample yields about 7,800 clones, 55% to 80% seen once. This receptor was identified in a donor older than 65 with lung adenocarcinoma. Some clones in this sample may be carry-over from other donors' samples. The sequencing sample was made of FFPE lung adenocarcinoma in situ tissue.

The CDR3 sequence is CASSLGTGGFGWYGYTF. Written as DNA, the CDR3 is TGTGCCAGCAGCTTGGGGACAGGGGGTTTCGGTTGGTATGGCTACACCTTC. The V call is TRBV5-6, the J call TRBJ1-2; the match to TRBD1 covers 10 bases. The germline V gene has CDR1 SGHDT and CDR2 YYEEEE. CDR3 length: 17 residues. V trimming: 0 bases; J trimming: 5 bases; junction bases outside the gene matches: 10.